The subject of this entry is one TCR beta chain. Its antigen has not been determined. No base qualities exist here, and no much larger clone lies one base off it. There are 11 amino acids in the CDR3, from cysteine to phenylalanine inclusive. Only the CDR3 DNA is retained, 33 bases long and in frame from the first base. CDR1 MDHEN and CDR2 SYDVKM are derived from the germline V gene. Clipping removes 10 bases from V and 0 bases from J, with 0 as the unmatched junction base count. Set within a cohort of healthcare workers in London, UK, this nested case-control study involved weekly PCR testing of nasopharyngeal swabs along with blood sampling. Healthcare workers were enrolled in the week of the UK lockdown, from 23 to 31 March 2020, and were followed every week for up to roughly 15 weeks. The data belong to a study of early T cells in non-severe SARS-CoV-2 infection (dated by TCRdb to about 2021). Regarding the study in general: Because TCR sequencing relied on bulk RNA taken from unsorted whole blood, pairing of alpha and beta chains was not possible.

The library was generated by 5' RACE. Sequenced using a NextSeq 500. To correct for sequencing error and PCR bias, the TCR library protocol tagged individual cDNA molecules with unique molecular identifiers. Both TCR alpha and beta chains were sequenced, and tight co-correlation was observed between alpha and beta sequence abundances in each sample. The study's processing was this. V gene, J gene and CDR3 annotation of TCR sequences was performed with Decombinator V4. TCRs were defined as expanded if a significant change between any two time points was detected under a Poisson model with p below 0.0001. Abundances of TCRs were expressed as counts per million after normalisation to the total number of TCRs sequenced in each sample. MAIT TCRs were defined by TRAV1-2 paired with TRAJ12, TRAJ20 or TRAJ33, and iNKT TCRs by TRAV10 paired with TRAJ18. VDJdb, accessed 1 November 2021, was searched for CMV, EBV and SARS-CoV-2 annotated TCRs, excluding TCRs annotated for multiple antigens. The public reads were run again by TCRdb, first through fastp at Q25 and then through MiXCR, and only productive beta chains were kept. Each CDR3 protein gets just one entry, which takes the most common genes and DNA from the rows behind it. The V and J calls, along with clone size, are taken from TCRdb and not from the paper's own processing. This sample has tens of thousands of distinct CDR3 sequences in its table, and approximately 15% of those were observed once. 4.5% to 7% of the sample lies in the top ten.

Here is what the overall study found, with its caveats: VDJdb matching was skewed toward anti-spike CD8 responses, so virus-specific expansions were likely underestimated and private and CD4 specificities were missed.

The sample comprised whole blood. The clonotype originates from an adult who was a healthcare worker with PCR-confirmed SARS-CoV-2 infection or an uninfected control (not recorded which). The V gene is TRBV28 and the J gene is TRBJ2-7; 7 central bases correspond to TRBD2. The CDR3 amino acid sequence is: CATGGSYEQYF. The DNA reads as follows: TGTGCCACGGGGGGCTCCTACGAGCAGTACTTC.